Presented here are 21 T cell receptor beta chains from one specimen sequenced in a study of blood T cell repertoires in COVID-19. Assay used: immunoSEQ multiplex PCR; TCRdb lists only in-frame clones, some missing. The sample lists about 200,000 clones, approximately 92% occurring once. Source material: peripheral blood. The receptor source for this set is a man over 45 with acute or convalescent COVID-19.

CDR3 nucleotide sequence: TGTGCCAGCAGCCAGGCGGTCGGACAGTCCTACGAGCAGTACTTC. Protein product: CASSQAVGQSYEQYF. The chain combines TRBV4-2 with TRBJ2-7; weak D call: TRBD1 (6 bases). Germline V CDR1 and CDR2: LGHNA, YNFKEQ. Trimming pared 3 bases from V and 1 base from J, leaving 13 bases between. CDR3 length: 15 residues.

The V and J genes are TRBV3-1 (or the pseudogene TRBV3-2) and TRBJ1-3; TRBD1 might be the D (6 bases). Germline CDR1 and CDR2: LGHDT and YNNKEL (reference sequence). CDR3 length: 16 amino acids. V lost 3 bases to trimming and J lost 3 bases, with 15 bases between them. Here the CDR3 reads CASSQEPGHYGNTIYF. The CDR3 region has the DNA TGTGCCAGCAGCCAGGAGCCGGGACATTATGGAAACACCATATATTTT.

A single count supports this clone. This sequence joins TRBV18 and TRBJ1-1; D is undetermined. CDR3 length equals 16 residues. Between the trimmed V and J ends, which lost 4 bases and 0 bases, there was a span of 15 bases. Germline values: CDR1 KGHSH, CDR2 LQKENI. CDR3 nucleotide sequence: TGTGCCAGCTCACGCGCGACGGACTTCATGAACACTGAAGCTTTCTTT. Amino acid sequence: CASSRATDFMNTEAFF.

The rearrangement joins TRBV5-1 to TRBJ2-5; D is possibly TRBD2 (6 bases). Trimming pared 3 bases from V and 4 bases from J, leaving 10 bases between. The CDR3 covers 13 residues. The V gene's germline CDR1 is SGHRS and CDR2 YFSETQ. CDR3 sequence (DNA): TGCGCCAGCAGCTCCGGGGGAGGAGAGACCCAGTACTTC. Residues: CASSSGGGETQYF.

CDR3 nucleotides: TGTGCCTGGAGACCAGACGCAGGGGGGCCGAACTACGAGCAGTACTTC. It encodes CAWRPDAGGPNYEQYF. The chain is built from TRBV30 and TRBJ2-7; a possible D gene is TRBD1 (7 bases). V was shortened by 3 bases and J by 3 bases, with 21 bases between the two germline ends. Germline loops: CDR1 GTSNPN, CDR2 SVGIG (reference sequence). This CDR3 is built from 16 residues.

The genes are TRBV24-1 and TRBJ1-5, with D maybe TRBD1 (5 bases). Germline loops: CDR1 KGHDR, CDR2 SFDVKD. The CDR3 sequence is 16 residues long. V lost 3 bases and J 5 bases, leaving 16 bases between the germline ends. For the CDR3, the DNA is TGTGCCACCAGTGATACGAGTCAGGGAGGATATCAGCCCCAGCATTTT. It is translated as CATSDTSQGGYQPQHF.

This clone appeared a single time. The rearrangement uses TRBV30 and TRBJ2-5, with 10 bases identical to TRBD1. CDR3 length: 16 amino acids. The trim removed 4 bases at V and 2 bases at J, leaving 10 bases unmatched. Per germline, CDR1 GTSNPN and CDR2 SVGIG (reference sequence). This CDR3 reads CAWTRRDRGKQETQYF. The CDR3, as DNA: TGTGCCTGGACTCGCCGGGACAGGGGAAAACAAGAGACCCAGTACTTC.

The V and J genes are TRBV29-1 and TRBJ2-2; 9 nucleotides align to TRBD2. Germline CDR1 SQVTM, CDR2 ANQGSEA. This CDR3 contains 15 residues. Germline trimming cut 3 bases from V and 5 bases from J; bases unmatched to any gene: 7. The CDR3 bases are TGCAGCGTTGATCGGCGGGAGGGAAGGACCGGGGAGCTGTTTTTT. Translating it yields CSVDRREGRTGELFF.

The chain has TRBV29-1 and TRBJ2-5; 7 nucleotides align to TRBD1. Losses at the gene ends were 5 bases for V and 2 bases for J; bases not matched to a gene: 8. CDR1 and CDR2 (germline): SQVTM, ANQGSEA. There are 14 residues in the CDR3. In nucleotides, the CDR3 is TGCAGCGTTCAGACAGGGTCCACTCAAGAGACCCAGTACTTC. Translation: CSVQTGSTQETQYF. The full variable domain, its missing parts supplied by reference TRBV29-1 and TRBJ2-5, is SAVISQKPSRDICQRGTSLTIQCQVDSQVTMMFWYRQQPGQSLTLIATANQGSEATYESGFVIDKFPISRPNLTFSTLTVSNMSPEDSSIYLCSVQTGSTQETQYFGPGTRLLVL.

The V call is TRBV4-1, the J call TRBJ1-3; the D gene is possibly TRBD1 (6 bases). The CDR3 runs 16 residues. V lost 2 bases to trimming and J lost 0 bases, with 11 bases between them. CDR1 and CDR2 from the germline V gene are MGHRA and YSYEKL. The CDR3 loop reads CASSQRQDSSGNTIYF. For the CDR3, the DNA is TGCGCCAGCAGCCAACGACAGGATAGCTCTGGAAACACCATATATTTT.

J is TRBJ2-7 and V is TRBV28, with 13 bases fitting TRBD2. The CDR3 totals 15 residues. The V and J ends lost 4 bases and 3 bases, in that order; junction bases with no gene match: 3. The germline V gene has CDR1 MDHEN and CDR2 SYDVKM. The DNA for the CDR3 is TGTGCCAGCAGTTCGGGACTAGCGGGGTACTACGAGCAGTACTTC. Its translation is CASSSGLAGYYEQYF.

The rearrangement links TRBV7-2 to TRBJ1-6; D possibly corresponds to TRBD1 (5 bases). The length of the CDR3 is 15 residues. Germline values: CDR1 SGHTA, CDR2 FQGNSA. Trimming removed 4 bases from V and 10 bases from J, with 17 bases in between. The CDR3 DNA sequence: TGTGCCAGCAGCTGGGGGTCGGAGGGGCACTCACCCCTCCACTTT. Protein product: CASSWGSEGHSPLHF.

The CDR3 is CASSTRQGRETEAFF. CDR3 nucleotide sequence: TGTGCCAGCAGCACCCGACAGGGGCGGGAGACTGAAGCTTTCTTT. J is TRBJ1-1 and V is TRBV7-9; 8 bases agree with TRBD1. This CDR3 contains 15 residues. V gave up 5 bases and J gave up 5 bases; unmatched junction bases: 10. CDR1 and CDR2 from the germline V gene are SEHNR and FQNEAQ (reference sequence).

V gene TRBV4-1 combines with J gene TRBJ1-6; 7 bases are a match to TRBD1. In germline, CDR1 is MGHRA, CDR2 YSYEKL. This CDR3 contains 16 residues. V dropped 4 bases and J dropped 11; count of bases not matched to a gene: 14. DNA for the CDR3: TGCGCCAGCAGCCCACCGGACAGGCGGTTTCGGGCACCCCTCCACTTT. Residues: CASSPPDRRFRAPLHF.

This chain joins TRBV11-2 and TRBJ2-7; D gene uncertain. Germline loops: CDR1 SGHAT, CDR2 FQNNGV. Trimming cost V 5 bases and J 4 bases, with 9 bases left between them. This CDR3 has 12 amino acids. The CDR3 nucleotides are TGTGCCAGCAGCCCACAGCAGTACGAGCAGTACTTC. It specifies CASSPQQYEQYF.

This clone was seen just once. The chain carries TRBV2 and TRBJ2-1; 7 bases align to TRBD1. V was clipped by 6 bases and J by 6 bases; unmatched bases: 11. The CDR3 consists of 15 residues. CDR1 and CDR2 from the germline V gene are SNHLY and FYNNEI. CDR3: CASRGDREFRNEQFF. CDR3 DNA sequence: TGTGCCAGCAGAGGCGACAGGGAGTTCCGCAATGAGCAGTTCTTC.

The CDR3 protein is CASSRLAGGIYEQYV. CDR3 DNA sequence: TGTGCCAGCAGTCGACTAGCGGGGGGAATCTACGAGCAGTACGTC. J is TRBJ2-7 and V is TRBV2; 13 nucleotides match TRBD2. Germline V gives CDR1 SNHLY, CDR2 FYNNEI. This CDR3 comprises 15 residues. Trimming removed 5 bases from V and 3 bases from J; junction bases left unmatched: 4.

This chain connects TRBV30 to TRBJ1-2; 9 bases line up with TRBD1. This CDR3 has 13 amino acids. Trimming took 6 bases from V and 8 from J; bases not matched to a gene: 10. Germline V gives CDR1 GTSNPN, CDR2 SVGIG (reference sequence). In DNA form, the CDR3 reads TGTGCCTGTAGACTACAGGGGGCAGGGGGCTACACCTTC. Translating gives CACRLQGAGGYTF. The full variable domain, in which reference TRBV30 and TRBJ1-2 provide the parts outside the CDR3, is SQTIHQWPATLVQPVGSPLSLECTVEGTSNPNLYWYRQAAGRGLQLLFYSVGIGQISSEVPQNLSASRPQDRQFILSSKKLLLSDSGFYLCACRLQGAGGYTFGSGTRLTVV.

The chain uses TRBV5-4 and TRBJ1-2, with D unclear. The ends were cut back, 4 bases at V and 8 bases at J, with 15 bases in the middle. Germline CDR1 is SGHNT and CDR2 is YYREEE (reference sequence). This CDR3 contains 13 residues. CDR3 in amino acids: CASSAGVFGGYTF. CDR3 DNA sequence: TGTGCCAGCAGCGCCGGGGTTTTCGGAGGCTACACCTTC.

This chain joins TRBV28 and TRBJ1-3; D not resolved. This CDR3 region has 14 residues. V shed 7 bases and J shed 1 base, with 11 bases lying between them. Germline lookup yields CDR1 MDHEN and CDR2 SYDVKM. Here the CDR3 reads CASMHTGSGNTIYF. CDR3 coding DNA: TGTGCCAGCATGCACACCGGGTCTGGAAACACCATATATTTT.

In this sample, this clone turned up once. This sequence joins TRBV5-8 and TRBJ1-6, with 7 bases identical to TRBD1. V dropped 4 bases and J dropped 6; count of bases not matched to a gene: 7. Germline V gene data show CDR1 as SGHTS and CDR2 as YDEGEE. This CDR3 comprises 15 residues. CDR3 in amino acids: CASSQPDRFNSPLHF. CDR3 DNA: TGTGCCAGCAGCCAACCGGACAGGTTTAATTCACCCCTCCACTTT.